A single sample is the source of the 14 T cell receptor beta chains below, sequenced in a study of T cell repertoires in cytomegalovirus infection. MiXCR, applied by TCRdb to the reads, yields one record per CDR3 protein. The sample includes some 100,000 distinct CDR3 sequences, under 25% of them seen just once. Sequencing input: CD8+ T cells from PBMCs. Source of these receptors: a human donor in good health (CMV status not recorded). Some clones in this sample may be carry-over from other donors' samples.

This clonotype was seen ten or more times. The CDR3 sequence is CATGQQLKPPPGRYEQYF. The CDR3 DNA follows: TGTGCCACTGGCCAGCAGCTAAAACCCCCCCCGGGACGCTACGAGCAGTACTTC. The chain links TRBV7-9 to TRBJ2-7; perhaps D is TRBD1 or TRBD2 (5 bases each). The germline V gene encodes CDR1 SEHNR and CDR2 FQNEAQ (reference sequence). There are 18 residues in the CDR3. Trimming shortened V by 10 bases and J by 3 bases, and 31 bases separated the two germline ends.

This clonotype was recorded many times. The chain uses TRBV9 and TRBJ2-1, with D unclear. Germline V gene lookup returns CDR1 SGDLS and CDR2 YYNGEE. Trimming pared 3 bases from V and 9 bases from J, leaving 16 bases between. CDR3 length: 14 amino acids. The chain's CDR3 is CASSAGVGFLEQFF. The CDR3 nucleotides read TGTGCCAGCAGCGCCGGAGTGGGGTTCCTTGAGCAGTTCTTC.

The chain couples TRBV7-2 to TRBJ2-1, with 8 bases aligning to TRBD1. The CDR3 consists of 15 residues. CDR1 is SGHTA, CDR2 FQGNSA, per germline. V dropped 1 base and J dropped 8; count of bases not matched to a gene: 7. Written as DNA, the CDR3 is TGTGCCAGCAGCTTAGGGACAGGGTTTAGCGATGAGCAGTTCTTC. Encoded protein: CASSLGTGFSDEQFF.

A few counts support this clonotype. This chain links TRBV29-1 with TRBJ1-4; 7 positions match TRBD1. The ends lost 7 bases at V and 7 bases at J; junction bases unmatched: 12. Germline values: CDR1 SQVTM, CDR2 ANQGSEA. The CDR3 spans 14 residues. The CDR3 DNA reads TGCAGCGCCGGATCCGGGACAGCGGTTGAAAAACTGTTTTTT. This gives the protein CSAGSGTAVEKLFF.

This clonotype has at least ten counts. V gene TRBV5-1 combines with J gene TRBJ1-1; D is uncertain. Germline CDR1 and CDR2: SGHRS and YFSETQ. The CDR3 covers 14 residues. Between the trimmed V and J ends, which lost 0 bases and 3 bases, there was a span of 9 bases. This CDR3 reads CASSLVSAYTEAFF. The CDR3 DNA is TGCGCCAGCAGCTTGGTGTCAGCTTACACTGAAGCTTTCTTT.

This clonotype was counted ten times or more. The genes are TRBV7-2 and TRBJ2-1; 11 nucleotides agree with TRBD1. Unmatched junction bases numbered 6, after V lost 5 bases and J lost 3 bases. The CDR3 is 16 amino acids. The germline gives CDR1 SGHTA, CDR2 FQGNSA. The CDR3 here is CASSGRDRGIYNEQFF. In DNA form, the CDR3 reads TGTGCCAGCAGCGGGCGGGACAGGGGGATCTACAATGAGCAGTTCTTC.

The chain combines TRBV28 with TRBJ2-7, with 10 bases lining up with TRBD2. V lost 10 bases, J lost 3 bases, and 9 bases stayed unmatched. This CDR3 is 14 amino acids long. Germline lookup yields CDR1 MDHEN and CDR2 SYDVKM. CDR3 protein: CATTGGLALYEQYF. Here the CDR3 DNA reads TGTGCCACCACGGGGGGACTAGCGCTCTACGAGCAGTACTTC.

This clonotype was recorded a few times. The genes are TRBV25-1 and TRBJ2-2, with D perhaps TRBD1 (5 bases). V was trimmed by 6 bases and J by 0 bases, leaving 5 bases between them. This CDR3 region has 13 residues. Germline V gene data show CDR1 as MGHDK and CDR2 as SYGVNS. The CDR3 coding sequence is TGTGCCAGCAGGGACACGAACACCGGGGAGCTGTTTTTT. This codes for CASRDTNTGELFF.

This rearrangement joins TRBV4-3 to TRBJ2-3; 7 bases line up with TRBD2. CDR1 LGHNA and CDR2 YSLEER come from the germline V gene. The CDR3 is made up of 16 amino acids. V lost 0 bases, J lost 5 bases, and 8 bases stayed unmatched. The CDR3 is CASSQDVAGEEDTQYF. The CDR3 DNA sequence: TGCGCCAGCAGCCAAGACGTTGCGGGAGAAGAAGATACGCAGTATTTT.

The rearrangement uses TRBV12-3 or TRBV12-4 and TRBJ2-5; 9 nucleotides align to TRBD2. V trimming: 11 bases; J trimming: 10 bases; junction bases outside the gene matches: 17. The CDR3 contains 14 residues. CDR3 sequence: CASTSGGHPQGQYF. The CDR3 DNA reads TGTGCCTCAACGAGCGGGGGGCACCCCCAGGGCCAGTACTTC.

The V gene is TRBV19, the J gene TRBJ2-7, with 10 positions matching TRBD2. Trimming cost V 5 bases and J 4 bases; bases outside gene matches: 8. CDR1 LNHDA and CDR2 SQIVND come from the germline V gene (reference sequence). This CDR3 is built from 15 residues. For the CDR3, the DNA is TGTGCCAGTAGTCCCCTAGCGGGGGATCTGTACGAGCAGTACTTC. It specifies CASSPLAGDLYEQYF.

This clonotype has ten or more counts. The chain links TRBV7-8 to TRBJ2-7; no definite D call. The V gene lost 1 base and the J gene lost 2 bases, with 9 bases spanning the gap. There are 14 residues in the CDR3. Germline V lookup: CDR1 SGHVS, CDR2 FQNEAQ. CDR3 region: CASSLGSGPYEQYF. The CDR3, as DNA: TGTGCCAGCAGCTTAGGGTCCGGGCCCTACGAGCAGTACTTC.

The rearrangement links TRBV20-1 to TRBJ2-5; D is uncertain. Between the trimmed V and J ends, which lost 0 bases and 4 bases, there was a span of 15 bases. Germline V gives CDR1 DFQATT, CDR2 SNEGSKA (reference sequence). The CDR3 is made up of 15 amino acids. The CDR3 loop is CSARDLKVIAETQYF. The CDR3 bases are TGCAGTGCTAGAGATCTCAAGGTCATAGCAGAGACCCAGTACTTC.

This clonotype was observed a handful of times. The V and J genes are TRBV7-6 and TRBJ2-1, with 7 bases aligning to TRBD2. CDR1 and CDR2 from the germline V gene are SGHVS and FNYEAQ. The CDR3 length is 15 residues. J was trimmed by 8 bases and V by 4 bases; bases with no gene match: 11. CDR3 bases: TGTGCCAGCAGCTCTAGCTGGGGGGGGATGGATGAGCAGTTCTTC. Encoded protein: CASSSSWGGMDEQFF. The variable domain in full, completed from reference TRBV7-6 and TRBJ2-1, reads GAGVSQSPRYKVTKRGQDVALRCDPISGHVSLYWYRQALGQGPEFLTYFNYEAQQDKSGLPNDRFSAERPEGSISTLTIQRTEQRDSAMYRCASSSSWGGMDEQFFGPGTRLTVL.